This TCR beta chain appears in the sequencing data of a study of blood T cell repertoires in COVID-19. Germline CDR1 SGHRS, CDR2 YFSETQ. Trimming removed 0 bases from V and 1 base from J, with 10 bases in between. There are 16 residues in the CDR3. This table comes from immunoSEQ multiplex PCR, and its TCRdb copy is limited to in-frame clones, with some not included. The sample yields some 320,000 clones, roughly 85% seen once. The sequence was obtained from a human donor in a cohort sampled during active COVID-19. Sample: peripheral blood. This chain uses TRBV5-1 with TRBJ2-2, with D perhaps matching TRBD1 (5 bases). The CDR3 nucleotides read TGCGCCAGCAGCTTGGAAGTTGGACAGAACACCGGGGAGCTGTTTTTT. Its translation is CASSLEVGQNTGELFF.